This entry features one T cell receptor beta chain sequence. Its antigen is as yet unknown. The germline V gene encodes CDR1 MNHNY and CDR2 SVGAGI (reference sequence). The V segment lost 0 bases and the J segment 6 bases; nucleotides outside the gene matches: 8. The CDR3 runs 15 residues. This sample is drawn from a study of shared clonotypes between healthy human individuals. General study findings and limits: Naive subsets usually exceeded memory subsets in estimated richness. The authors expected sequencing depth to affect clonotype sharing among donors.

Each cell subset's genomic DNA was divided evenly among several immunoSEQ plates. Repertoires were generated with immunoSEQ multiplex PCR, while TCRdb's copy carries only in-frame clones and drops some. The sample has more than 2 million clones, approximately 94% seen once. The source material was naive CD4+ T cells sorted from blood. As for subset: CD45RA+ positively selected. The chain uses TRBV6-6 and TRBJ2-7; 7 bases are shared with TRBD2. The sequence was obtained from a man aged 18 to 29 in good health. In DNA form, the CDR3 reads TGTGCCAGCAGTTACTCACCCGGGACTATGGCCGAGCAGTACTTC. Translation: CASSYSPGTMAEQYF.